The sequence of this TCR beta chain was determined in a study of CD8+ T cells in alopecia areata. Study-level information: Severity of treated patients was scored by affected scalp percentage.

This clone has a handful of counts. Its antigen is currently unknown. Germline CDR1 MNHEY, CDR2 SVGAGI. This CDR3 is 15 amino acids long. V lost 0 bases, J lost 6 bases, and 13 bases lay in between. Findings and caveats of the study: The study found higher clonality in lesional than normal scalp, especially in alopecia totalis/universalis.

Treatment given: oral pan-JAK inhibitor, 5-10 mg twice daily. After isolation, RNA underwent reverse transcription to generate cDNA as the sequencing template. The protocol was immunoSEQ multiplex PCR, while the TCRdb copy is restricted to in-frame clones and leaves out a portion. Of about 120,000 clones in the sample, less than 75% were seen once. Sequencing used CD8+ T cells sorted from blood, obtained at week 24, from a patient treated with tofacitinib. The chain is built from TRBV6-5 and TRBJ2-3; tentatively, D is TRBD2 (6 bases). The source is a human donor with alopecia areata. The CDR3 protein is CASSYSPREADTQYF. CDR3 coding DNA: TGTGCCAGCAGTTACTCGCCCAGGGAGGCGGATACGCAGTATTTT.